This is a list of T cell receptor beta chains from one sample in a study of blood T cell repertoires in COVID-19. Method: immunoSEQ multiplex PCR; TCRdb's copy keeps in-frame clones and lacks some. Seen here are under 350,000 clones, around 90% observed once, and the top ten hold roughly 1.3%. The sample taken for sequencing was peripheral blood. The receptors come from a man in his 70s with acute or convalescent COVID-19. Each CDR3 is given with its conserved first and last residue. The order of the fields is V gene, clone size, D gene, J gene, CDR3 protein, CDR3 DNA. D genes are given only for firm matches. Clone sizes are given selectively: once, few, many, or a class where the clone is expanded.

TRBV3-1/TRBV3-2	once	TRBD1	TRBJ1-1	CASSRTGARTEAFF	TGTGCCAGCAGCCGGACAGGGGCGAGGACTGAAGCTTTCTTT
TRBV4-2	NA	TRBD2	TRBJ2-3	CASSQDRTSGRGDTDTQYF	TGTGCCAGCAGCCAGGACCGGACTAGCGGGAGGGGAGACACAGATACGCAGTATTTT
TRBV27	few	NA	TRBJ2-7	CASRRSAGPGREQYF	TGTGCCAGCAGACGTTCGGCGGGTCCGGGGAGGGAGCAGTACTTC
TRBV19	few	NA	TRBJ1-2	CASIERAGIRGYTF	TGTGCCAGTATTGAGAGGGCGGGAATTCGTGGCTACACCTTC
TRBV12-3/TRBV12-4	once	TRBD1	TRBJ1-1	CASSPGGYTEAFF	TGTGCCAGCAGCCCAGGGGGATACACTGAAGCTTTCTTT
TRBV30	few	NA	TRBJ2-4	CAWSVLGNIQYF	TGTGCCTGGAGTGTACTGGGCAACATTCAGTACTTC
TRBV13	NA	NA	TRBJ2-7	CASSLTGNEQYF	TGTGCCAGCAGCTTAACGGGGAACGAGCAGTACTTC
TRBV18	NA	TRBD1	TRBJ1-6	CASSPLSGGNNSPLHF	TGTGCCAGCTCACCGTTGTCAGGGGGCAATAATTCACCCCTCCACTTT
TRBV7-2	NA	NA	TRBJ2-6	CASSLVTRYGANVLTF	TGTGCCAGCAGCTTAGTCACGCGTTACGGGGCCAACGTCCTGACTTTC
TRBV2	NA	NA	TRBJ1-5	CASSPPGVSNQPQHF	TGTGCCAGCAGCCCTCCAGGGGTTAGCAATCAGCCCCAGCATTTT
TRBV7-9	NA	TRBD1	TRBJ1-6	CASSLRQGFNSPLHF	TGTGCCAGCAGCTTACGACAGGGGTTTAATTCACCCCTCCACTTT
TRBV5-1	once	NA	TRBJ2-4	CASSLAPLAKNIQYF	TGCGCCAGCAGCTTGGCTCCCCTAGCCAAAAACATTCAGTACTTC
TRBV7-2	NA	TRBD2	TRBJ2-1	CASSVGLAGASYNEQFF	TGTGCCAGCAGCGTGGGACTAGCGGGCGCATCCTACAATGAGCAGTTCTTC
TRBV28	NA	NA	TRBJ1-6	CASSVEDRLNSPLHF	TGTGCCAGCAGCGTTGAGGACAGATTAAATTCACCCCTCCACTTT
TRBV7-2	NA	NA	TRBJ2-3	CASNRWGGQSTDTQYF	TGTGCCAGCAACAGGTGGGGGGGGCAAAGCACAGATACGCAGTATTTT